A selection of T cell receptor beta chains follows, all from one sample in a study of cytomegalovirus exposure and HLA in healthy donors. The repertoire was sequenced with immunoSEQ multiplex PCR; TCRdb's copy has only in-frame clones and lacks some. The sample lists around 200,000 clones, 75% occurring once. Sequenced input: PBMCs. The receptors were gathered from a male donor in good health and CMV-seronegative. Each CDR3 is given with its conserved first and last residue. A D gene is named only where the DNA matches it firmly. Clone size appears in some rows only: once, few, many, or a class for an expanded clone.

CDR3 protein,CDR3 DNA,D gene,V gene,J gene,clone size
CATGVRSAKNTEAFF,TGTGCCACCGGGGTGAGGTCAGCGAAGAACACTGAAGCTTTCTTT,.,TRBV6-1,TRBJ1-1,.
CASSVEVDTQYF,TGTGCCAGCAGTGTGGAGGTAGATACGCAGTATTTT,.,TRBV6-1,TRBJ2-3,.
CASRRLVLDEQFF,TGTGCCAGCAGGAGACTTGTCCTGGATGAGCAGTTCTTC,.,TRBV6-5,TRBJ2-1,.
CSVADSGNSNQPQHF,TGCAGCGTCGCGGATTCGGGTAATAGCAATCAGCCCCAGCATTTT,.,TRBV29-1,TRBJ1-5,.
CASSPSTGQAEKLFF,TGTGCCAGCAGCCCATCCACGGGACAGGCTGAAAAACTGTTTTTT,TRBD1,TRBV7-9,TRBJ1-4,once
CAWSGTSGLWQYF,TGTGCCTGGTCCGGGACTAGCGGACTGTGGCAGTACTTC,TRBD2,TRBV30,TRBJ2-7,.
CAWGRDSDQPQHF,TGTGCCTGGGGCCGGGACAGCGATCAGCCCCAGCATTTT,TRBD1,TRBV30,TRBJ1-5,.
CASSPTATSGGQAKNIQYF,TGTGCCAGCAGCCCCACGGCGACTAGCGGGGGGCAAGCCAAAAACATTCAGTACTTC,TRBD2,TRBV7-3,TRBJ2-4,.
CASSQGWTGDSNYGYTF,TGCGCCAGCAGCCAAGGATGGACAGGCGATTCTAACTATGGCTACACCTTC,TRBD1,TRBV4-1,TRBJ1-2,.
CASRGKAGTSYNEQFF,TGTGCCAGCAGGGGGAAAGCGGGGACATCCTACAATGAGCAGTTCTTC,.,TRBV25-1,TRBJ2-1,.
CASNRETQYF,TGTGCCAGCAATCGAGAGACCCAGTACTTC,.,TRBV6-5,TRBJ2-5,.
CASSLPRGGQGNIRTEAFF,TGCGCCAGCAGTCTCCCGAGGGGGGGACAGGGTAATATTCGCACTGAAGCTTTCTTT,TRBD1,TRBV23-1,TRBJ1-1,once